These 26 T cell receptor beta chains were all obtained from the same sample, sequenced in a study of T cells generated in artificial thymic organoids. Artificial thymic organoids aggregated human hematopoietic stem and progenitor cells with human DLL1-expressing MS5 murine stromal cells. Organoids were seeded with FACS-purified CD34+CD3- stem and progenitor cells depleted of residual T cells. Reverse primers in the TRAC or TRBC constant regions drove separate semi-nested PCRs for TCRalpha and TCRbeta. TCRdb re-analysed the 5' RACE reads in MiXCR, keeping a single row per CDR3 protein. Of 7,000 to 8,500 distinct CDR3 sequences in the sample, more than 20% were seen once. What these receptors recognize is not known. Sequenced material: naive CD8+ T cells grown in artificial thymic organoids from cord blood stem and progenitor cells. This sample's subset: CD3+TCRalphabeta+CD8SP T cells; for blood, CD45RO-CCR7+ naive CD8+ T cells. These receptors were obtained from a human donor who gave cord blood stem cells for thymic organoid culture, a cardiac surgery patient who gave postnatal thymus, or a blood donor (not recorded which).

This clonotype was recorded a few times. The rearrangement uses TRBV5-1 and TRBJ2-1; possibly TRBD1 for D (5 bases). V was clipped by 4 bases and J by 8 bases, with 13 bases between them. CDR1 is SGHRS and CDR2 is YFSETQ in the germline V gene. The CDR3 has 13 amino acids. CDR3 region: CASSPRQPHEQFF. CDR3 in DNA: TGCGCCAGCAGCCCCAGACAGCCCCATGAGCAGTTCTTC.

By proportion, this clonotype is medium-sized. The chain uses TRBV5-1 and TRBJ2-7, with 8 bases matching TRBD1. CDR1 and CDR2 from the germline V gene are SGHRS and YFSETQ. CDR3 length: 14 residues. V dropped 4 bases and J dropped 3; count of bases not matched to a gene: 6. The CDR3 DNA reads TGCGCCAGCAGCCCCCGACAGGGGCGCTACGAGCAGTACTTC. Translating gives CASSPRQGRYEQYF.

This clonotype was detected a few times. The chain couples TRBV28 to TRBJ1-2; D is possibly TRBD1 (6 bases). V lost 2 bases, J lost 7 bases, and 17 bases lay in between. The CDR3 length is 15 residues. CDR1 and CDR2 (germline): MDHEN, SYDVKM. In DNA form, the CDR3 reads TGTGCCAGCAGTTTAATCGCGGGGGGCGCGGGTGGCTACACCTTC. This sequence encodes CASSLIAGGAGGYTF.

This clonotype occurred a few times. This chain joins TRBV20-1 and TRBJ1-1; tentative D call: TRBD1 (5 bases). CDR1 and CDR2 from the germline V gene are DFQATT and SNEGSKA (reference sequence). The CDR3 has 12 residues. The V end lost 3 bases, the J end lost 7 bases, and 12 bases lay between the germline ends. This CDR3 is CSASEAGVEAFF. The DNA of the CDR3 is TGCAGTGCTAGTGAAGCGGGGGTTGAAGCTTTCTTT.

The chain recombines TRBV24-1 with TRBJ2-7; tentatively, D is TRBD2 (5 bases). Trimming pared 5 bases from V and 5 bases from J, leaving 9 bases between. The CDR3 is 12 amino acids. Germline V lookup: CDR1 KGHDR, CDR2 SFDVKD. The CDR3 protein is CATSATGDEQYF. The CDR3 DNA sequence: TGTGCCACCAGTGCTACCGGGGACGAGCAGTACTTC.

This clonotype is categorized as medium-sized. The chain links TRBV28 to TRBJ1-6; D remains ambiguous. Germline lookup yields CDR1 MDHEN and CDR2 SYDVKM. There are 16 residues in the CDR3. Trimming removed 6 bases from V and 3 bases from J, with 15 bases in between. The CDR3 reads CASSHAPGCYNSPLHF. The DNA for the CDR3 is TGTGCCAGCAGCCACGCCCCAGGTTGCTATAATTCACCCCTCCACTTT. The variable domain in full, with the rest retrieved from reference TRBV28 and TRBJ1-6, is DVKVTQSSRYLVKRTGEKVFLECVQDMDHENMFWYRQDPGLGLRLIYFSYDVKMKEKGDIPEGYSVSREKKERFSLILESASTNQTSMYLCASSHAPGCYNSPLHFGNGTRLTVT.

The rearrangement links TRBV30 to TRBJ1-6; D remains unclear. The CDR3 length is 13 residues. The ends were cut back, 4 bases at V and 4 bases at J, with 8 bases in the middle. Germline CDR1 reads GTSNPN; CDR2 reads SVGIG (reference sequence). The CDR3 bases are TGTGCCTGGATAGGGCGATATAATTCACCCCTCCACTTT. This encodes CAWIGRYNSPLHF. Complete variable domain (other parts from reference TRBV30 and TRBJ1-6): SQTIHQWPATLVQPVGSPLSLECTVEGTSNPNLYWYRQAAGRGLQLLFYSVGIGQISSEVPQNLSASRPQDRQFILSSKKLLLSDSGFYLCAWIGRYNSPLHFGNGTRLTVT.

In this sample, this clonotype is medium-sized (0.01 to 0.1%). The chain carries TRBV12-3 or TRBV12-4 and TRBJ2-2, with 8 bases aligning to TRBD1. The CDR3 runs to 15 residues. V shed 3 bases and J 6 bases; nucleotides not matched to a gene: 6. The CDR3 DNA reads TGTGCCAGCAGTTTCCGGACAGGGCGATCCGGGGAGCTGTTTTTT. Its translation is CASSFRTGRSGELFF.

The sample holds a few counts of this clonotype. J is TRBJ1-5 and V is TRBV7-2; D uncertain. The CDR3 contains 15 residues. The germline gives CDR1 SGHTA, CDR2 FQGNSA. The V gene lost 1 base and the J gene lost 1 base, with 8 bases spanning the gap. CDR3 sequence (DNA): TGTGCCAGCAGCTTAGGGTCCAGGAGCAATCAGCCCCAGCATTTT. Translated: CASSLGSRSNQPQHF.

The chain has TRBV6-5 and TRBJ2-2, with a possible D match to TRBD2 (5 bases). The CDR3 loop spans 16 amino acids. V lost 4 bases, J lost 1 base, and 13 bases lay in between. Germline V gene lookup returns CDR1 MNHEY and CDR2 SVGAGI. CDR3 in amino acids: CASSSPGLLNTGELFF. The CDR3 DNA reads TGTGCCAGCAGTTCCCCCGGACTTCTGAACACCGGGGAGCTGTTTTTT.

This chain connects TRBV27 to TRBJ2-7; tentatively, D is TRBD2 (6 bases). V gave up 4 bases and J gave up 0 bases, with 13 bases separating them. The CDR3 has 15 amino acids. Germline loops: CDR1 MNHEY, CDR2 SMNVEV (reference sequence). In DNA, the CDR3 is TGTGCCAGCAGTTGGGGGGACGGGAGCTCCTACGAGCAGTACTTC. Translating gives CASSWGDGSSYEQYF.

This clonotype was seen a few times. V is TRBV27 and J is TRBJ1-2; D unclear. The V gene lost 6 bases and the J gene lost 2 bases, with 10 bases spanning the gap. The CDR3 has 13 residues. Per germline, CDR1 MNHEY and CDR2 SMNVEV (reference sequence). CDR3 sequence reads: CASRRSLNYGYTF. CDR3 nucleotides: TGTGCCAGCAGGAGGTCCTTGAACTATGGCTACACCTTC.

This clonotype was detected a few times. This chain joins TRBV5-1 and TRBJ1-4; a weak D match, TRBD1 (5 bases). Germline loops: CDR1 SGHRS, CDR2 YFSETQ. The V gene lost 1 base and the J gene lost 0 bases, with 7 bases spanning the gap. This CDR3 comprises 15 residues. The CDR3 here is CASSLTRATNEKLFF. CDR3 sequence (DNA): TGCGCCAGCAGCTTGACCAGGGCAACTAATGAAAAACTGTTTTTT.

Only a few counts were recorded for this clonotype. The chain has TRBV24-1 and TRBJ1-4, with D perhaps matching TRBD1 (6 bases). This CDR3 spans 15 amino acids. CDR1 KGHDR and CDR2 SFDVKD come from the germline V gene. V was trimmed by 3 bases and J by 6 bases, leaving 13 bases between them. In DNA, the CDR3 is TGTGCCACCAGTGATCCATCGACAGGAGATGAAAAACTGTTTTTT. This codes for CATSDPSTGDEKLFF.

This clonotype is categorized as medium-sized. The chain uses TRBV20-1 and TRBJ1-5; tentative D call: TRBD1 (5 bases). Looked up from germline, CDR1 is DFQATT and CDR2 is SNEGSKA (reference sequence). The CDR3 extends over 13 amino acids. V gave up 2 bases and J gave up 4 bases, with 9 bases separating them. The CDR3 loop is CSARPGGNQPQHF. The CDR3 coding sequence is TGCAGTGCTAGACCTGGGGGGAATCAGCCCCAGCATTTT.

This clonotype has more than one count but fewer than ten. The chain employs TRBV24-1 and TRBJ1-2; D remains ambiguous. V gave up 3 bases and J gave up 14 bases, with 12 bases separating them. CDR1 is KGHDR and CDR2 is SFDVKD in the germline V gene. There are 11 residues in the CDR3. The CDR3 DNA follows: TGTGCCACCAGTGATCCCTTCACAGTGACCTTC. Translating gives CATSDPFTVTF.

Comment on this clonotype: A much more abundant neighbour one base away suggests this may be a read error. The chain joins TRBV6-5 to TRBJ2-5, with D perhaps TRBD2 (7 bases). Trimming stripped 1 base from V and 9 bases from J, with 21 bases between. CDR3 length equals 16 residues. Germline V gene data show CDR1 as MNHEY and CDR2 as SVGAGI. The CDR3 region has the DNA TGTGCCAGCAGTTACTGGAAGGGGGGGCGGTACGGGGCCCAGTACTTC. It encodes CASSYWKGGRYGAQYF.

CDR3 sequence: CASSPRRTVTDTQYF. DNA of the CDR3: TGCGCCAGCAGCCCTAGAAGGACCGTCACAGATACGCAGTATTTT. V and J are TRBV4-3 and TRBJ2-3; the D is unclear. The V end was cut by 4 bases, the J end by 2 bases, with 13 bases between. Germline V gene lookup returns CDR1 LGHNA and CDR2 YSLEER. This CDR3 is 15 amino acids long.

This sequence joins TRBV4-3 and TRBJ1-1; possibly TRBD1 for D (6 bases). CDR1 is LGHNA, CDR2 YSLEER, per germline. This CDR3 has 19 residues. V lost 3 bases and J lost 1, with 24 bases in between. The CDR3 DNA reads TGCGCCAGCAGCCAGTATTTCACATTACAGGGAGTAAGGAACACTGAAGCTTTCTTT. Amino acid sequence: CASSQYFTLQGVRNTEAFF.

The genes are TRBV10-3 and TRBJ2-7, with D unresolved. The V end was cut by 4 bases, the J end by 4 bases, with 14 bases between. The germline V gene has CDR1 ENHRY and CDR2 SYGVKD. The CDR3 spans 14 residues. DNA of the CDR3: TGTGCCATCAGTGGAGGACCCTTCAGGTACGAGCAGTACTTC. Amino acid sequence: CAISGGPFRYEQYF.

The CDR3 sequence is CASSEFSSSTDTQYF. The CDR3 region has the DNA TGTGCCAGCAGTGAATTTAGCTCCAGCACAGATACGCAGTATTTT. This chain connects TRBV25-1 to TRBJ2-3; no clear D. Germline CDR1 MGHDK, CDR2 SYGVNS. The CDR3 extends over 15 amino acids. V was cut by 1 base and J by 0 bases, with 8 bases left in between.

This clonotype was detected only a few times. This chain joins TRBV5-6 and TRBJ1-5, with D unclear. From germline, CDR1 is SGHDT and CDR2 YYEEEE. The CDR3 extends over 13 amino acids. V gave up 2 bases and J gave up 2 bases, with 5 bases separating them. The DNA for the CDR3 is TGTGCCAGCAGCTTCTGCCGCAATCAGCCCCAGCATTTT. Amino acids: CASSFCRNQPQHF.

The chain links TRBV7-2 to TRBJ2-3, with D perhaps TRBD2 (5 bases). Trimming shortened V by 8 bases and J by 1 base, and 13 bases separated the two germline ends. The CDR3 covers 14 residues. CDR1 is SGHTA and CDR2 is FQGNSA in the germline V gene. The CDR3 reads CASRRYGGTDTQYF. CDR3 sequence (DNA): TGTGCCAGCCGTAGATACGGGGGCACAGATACGCAGTATTTT.

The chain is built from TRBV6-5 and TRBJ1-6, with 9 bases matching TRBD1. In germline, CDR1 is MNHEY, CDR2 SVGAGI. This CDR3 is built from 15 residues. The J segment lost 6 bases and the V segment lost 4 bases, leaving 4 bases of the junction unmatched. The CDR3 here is CASSLQGALNSPLHF. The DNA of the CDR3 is TGTGCCAGCAGTTTACAGGGGGCGCTTAATTCACCCCTCCACTTT.

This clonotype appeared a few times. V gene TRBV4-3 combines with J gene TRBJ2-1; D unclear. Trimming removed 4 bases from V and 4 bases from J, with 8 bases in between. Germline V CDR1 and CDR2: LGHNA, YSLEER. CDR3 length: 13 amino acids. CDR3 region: CASSRTSYNEQFF. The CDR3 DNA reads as TGCGCCAGCAGCCGGACCTCGTACAATGAGCAGTTCTTC.

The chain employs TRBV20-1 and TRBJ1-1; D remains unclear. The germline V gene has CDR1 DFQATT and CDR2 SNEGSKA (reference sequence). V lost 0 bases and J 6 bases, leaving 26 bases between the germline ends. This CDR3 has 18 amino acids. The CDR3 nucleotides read TGCAGTGCTAGAGATTGGCAGGAGAGGGCCATACCTGTCGCTGAAGCTTTCTTT. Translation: CSARDWQERAIPVAEAFF.